This paragraph reports one T cell receptor beta chain. Generated by immunoSEQ multiplex PCR, the TCRdb table keeps only in-frame clones and is missing some. The sample holds 150,000 to 200,000 clones, about four fifths seen once. J gave up 3 bases and V 4 bases, and 8 bases lay outside the gene matches. The CDR3 totals 15 residues. Germline V gives CDR1 MNHNY, CDR2 SVGAGI (reference sequence). These data are taken from a study of blood T cell repertoires in COVID-19. The rearrangement uses TRBV6-6 and TRBJ2-7; 8 nucleotides align to TRBD1. The origin of this receptor is a man aged 55 to 70 with active or convalescent COVID-19. The sample consisted of peripheral blood. CDR3 DNA sequence: TGTGCCAGCAGTTCGACAGGGGCGCGGGACTACGAGCAGTACTTC. Its translation: CASSSTGARDYEQYF.